The text below deals with one T cell receptor beta chain. Its antigen is as yet unknown. The data belong to a study of shared clonotypes between healthy human individuals. Whole-study context: Each donor contributed plates that comprised three CD4 naive, three CD4 memory, two CD8 naive and one CD8 memory.

Germline V gene lookup returns CDR1 LNHDA and CDR2 SQIVND (reference sequence). V lost 4 bases to trimming and J lost 5 bases; unmatched junction nucleotides: 13. This CDR3 is built from 16 residues. CD45RO-negative CD8 cells positively selected for CCR7 made up the naive population, which excluded terminally differentiated effector memory CD45RA+ cells. Broader study findings: Naive subsets, compared against memory subsets, generally had larger estimated richness values. The authors expected sequencing depth to affect clonotype sharing among donors. Around 5% was the fraction of naive CD4 clonotypes found shared across several donors.

Sequencing was performed with immunoSEQ multiplex PCR; in TCRdb, only in-frame clones are kept and a portion is missing. Among about 2.2 million clones listed, around 93% were seen once. The material sequenced was naive CD8+ T cells from PBMCs. The TCR originated in a man younger than 35 in good health. Some clones in this sample may be carry-over from other donors' samples. This chain joins TRBV19 and TRBJ2-7; TRBD1 matches at 8 bases. The CDR3 DNA follows: TGTGCCAGTAGTACCAACCTCAGGGGGCGCGGCCACGAGCAGTACTTC. Amino acids: CASSTNLRGRGHEQYF. Complete variable domain (other parts from reference TRBV19 and TRBJ2-7): DGGITQSPKYLFRKEGQNVTLSCEQNLNHDAMYWYRQDPGQGLRLIYYSQIVNDFQKGDIAEGYSVSREKKESFPLTVTSAQKNPTAFYLCASSTNLRGRGHEQYFGPGTRLTVT.